The clone carrying this T cell receptor beta chain was detected once. Antigen unknown. Every single patient, without exception, relapsed after autologous stem cell transplantation, and brentuximab vedotin exposure varied. The entry originates in a study of PD-1 blockade in classical Hodgkin lymphoma. Findings and limits, study-wide: Relapsed/refractory patients reportedly had lower baseline diversity than newly diagnosed patients.

This CDR3 has 14 residues. J was trimmed by 2 bases and V by 5 bases; bases with no gene match: 6. CDR1 and CDR2 from the germline V gene are LNHDA and SQIVND (reference sequence). The method was immunoSEQ multiplex PCR; TCRdb's version includes in-frame clones alone and lacks a portion of them. The table has over 50,000 clones, around 75% seen once. Here the sequenced sample was peripheral blood mononuclear cells (PBMCs), taken before the second cycle of nivolumab. This receptor was obtained from a human donor with classical Hodgkin lymphoma. The genes are TRBV19 and TRBJ2-7; 7 positions agree with TRBD2. The CDR3: CASSGLDRPYEQYF. The CDR3 DNA reads as TGTGCCAGTAGTGGACTAGACCGACCCTACGAGCAGTACTTC.